The clone carrying this T cell receptor beta chain was detected many times. These data originate in a study of chronic HIV infection and antiretroviral therapy. V shed 3 bases and J shed 1 base, with 11 bases lying between them. CDR1 and CDR2 from the germline V gene are SGDLS and YYNGEE. The CDR3 consists of 15 residues. In TCRdb, the 5' RACE reads were re-called with MiXCR into one record per CDR3 protein. The table has more than 30,000 distinct CDR3 sequences, more than 7.5% seen once. What was sequenced was peripheral blood. The chain is built from TRBV9 and TRBJ1-5; the D is unclear. This clonotype was sampled from an adult who had HIV and had not received antiretroviral therapy, or was an uninfected healthy control (not recorded which). In DNA form, the CDR3 reads TGTGCCAGCAGCGCCGGGATGTTAAGCAATCAGCCCCAGCATTTT. Its translation: CASSAGMLSNQPQHF.